The clone carrying this TCR beta chain has just a few counts. The germline CDR1 and CDR2 sequences are MGHRA and YSYEKL. The V gene end was trimmed by 5 bases and the J gene end by 5 bases; junction bases not matched to a gene: 9. The CDR3 loop spans 15 amino acids. TCRdb's table, derived via immunoSEQ multiplex PCR, lists solely in-frame clones and lacks some. Seen here are tens of thousands of clones, more than 75% observed once, and the top ten hold approximately 2.8%. The data originate from a study of T cell changes during pregnancy in multiple sclerosis. The receptor comes from a female donor with multiple sclerosis, enrolled in a pregnancy study. The chain joins TRBV4-1 to TRBJ2-7, with TRBD2 matching 10 bases. Here the sequenced sample was CD8+ T cells from peripheral blood mononuclear cells, taken before pregnancy. The CDR3 coding sequence is TGCGCCAGCAGCACACCCGGGACTAGCGTGGACGAGCAGTACTTC. Its translation: CASSTPGTSVDEQYF.